This TCR beta chain was documented in a study of blood T cell repertoires in COVID-19. Looking at the study overall: Acute and convalescent COVID-19 specimens originated in the United States, Italy and Spain. From T cells, B-cell-depleted T cells, or PBMCs came the material, which was cDNA or gDNA.

Authors' data handling: From reference gene primer amplification, estimates of nucleated cell counts were derived. Method: immunoSEQ multiplex PCR; TCRdb's copy keeps in-frame clones and lacks some. D and trimming were read from the DNA, whereas the V and J calls and clone size are those reported in that table. The profile shows 90,000 to 150,000 clones, 81% of them singletons. Trimming shortened V by 3 bases and J by 10 bases, and 22 bases separated the two germline ends. This CDR3 comprises 15 residues. CDR1 and CDR2 (germline): SGDLS, YYNGEE. This TCR was sampled from a human donor in a cohort sampled during active COVID-19. V and J are TRBV9 and TRBJ1-1, with D tentatively TRBD1 (6 bases). The sequenced sample was peripheral blood. In nucleotides, the CDR3 is TGTGCCAGCAGCGGGTCCCCTAGGACGGCGACAGGAGCTTTCTTT. It specifies CASSGSPRTATGAFF.